This TCR beta chain appears in the sequencing data of a study of shared clonotypes between healthy human individuals. The wider study: A donor's plate count was three for CD4 naive and three for CD4 memory; CD8 naive had two and CD8 memory one.

On this clone itself: Its antigen is not identified.

General observations from the study: The sampled material consisted only of blood, and tissue repertoires are likely to differ. Sequencing depth was predicted to influence how clonotypes are shared among donors.

Donors had no recently reported acute infections or vaccinations and were HIV-negative. Germline V gene data show CDR1 as SGHNT and CDR2 as YYREEE (reference sequence). The CDR3 totals 12 residues. Trimming took 2 bases from V and 10 from J, leaving 10 bases between them. Clones were sequenced by immunoSEQ multiplex PCR, and TCRdb holds only the in-frame ones, with some missing. This table holds approximately 1,000,000 clones, approximately 80% found once. The sequenced sample was memory CD4+ T cells from PBMCs. Subset described: CD45RA-negative fraction. The chain combines TRBV5-4 with TRBJ2-1; D is perhaps TRBD2 (5 bases). The TCR was taken from a man aged 18 to 30 in good health. Some clones in this sample may be carry-over from other donors' samples. CDR3 amino acids: CASSFRREEQFF. The CDR3 nucleotides are TGTGCCAGCAGCTTTCGACGGGAAGAGCAGTTCTTC.